A single sample is the source of the 13 T cell receptor beta chains below, sequenced in a study of T cells expressing NK-cell markers. TCRdb reprocessed the 5' RACE reads; each CDR3 protein has one entry and no DNA is given. This table lists around 550,000 distinct CDR3 sequences. The sample was blood T cells: a sorted CD56 or NKG2C T cell subset, CD4+ or CD8+ T cells, or bulk PBMC T cells (not recorded which). The receptors here all came from a young man in good health.

This chain connects TRBV7-2 to TRBJ2-7; TCRdb selects TRBD2, and the lack of DNA leaves this call unchecked. The CDR3 runs to 17 residues. Looked up from germline, CDR1 is SGHTA and CDR2 is FQGNSA. CDR3 in amino acids: CASSSGDSGRFVPEQYF.

The rearrangement uses TRBV13 and TRBJ1-2; TCRdb designates TRBD1, a call that cannot be tested without DNA. The CDR3 contains 17 residues. The germline CDR1 and CDR2 sequences are PRHDT and FYEKMQ (reference sequence). This chain's CDR3 is CASSSYQRQAPGGGYTF.

The J gene is TRBJ1-1, the V gene TRBV10-3. The germline V gene encodes CDR1 ENHRY and CDR2 SYGVKD. The CDR3 length is 14 residues. The chain's CDR3 is CAIGSGPSVTEAFF.

This rearrangement joins TRBV5-4 to TRBJ2-5; TCRdb's D call, TRBD1, is unchecked because there is no DNA. The length of the CDR3 is 13 residues. The germline CDR1 and CDR2 sequences are SGHNT and YYREEE (reference sequence). The CDR3 loop reads CASSRRGVETQYF. Using reference TRBV5-4 and TRBJ2-5 for the parts outside the CDR3, the full variable domain is ETGVTQSPTHLIKTRGQQVTLRCSSQSGHNTVSWYQQALGQGPQFIFQYYREEENGRGNFPPRFSGLQFPNYSSELNVNALELDDSALYLCASSRRGVETQYFGPGTRLLVL.

The chain is built from TRBV29-1 and TRBJ2-4; TCRdb reports TRBD1, a call that lacks DNA to check it against. The CDR3 is made up of 11 amino acids. In germline, CDR1 is SQVTM, CDR2 ANQGSEA. The CDR3 loop is CSVSGGNIQYF.

The rearrangement links TRBV5-4 to TRBJ1-1; TCRdb lists TRBD1, though no DNA is available to test this call. The CDR3 loop spans 13 amino acids. Germline CDR1 is SGHNT and CDR2 is YYREEE (reference sequence). The CDR3 sequence is CASSSADRADAFF.

The chain recombines TRBV28 with TRBJ2-6; TCRdb designates TRBD2, a call that cannot be tested without DNA. CDR1 and CDR2 (germline): MDHEN, SYDVKM. The CDR3 consists of 17 residues. CDR3 loop: CASNSQFFSSGANVLTF.

The rearrangement joins TRBV4-2 to TRBJ2-7; lacking DNA, the TRBD1 call made by TCRdb goes unchecked. Germline CDR1 LGHNA, CDR2 YNFKEQ. The length of the CDR3 is 17 residues. This CDR3 is CASSQDQPGQGTHEQYF.

J is TRBJ2-5 and V is TRBV6-5; as DNA is missing, the TRBD1 call by TCRdb cannot be tested. The CDR3 has 17 amino acids. Germline lookup yields CDR1 MNHEY and CDR2 SVGAGI. The CDR3 loop reads CASSYPTRTGDGETQYF.

The chain carries TRBV28 and TRBJ2-5; checking the TCRdb D call of TRBD2 is not possible without DNA. Germline lookup yields CDR1 MDHEN and CDR2 SYDVKM. The length of the CDR3 is 17 residues. CDR3 in amino acids: CASSLGRLAGVQETQYF.

This rearrangement joins TRBV2 to TRBJ2-5; TCRdb picks TRBD1, but there is no DNA to check that call. From germline, CDR1 is SNHLY and CDR2 FYNNEI. The CDR3 totals 18 residues. Here the CDR3 reads CASSETVGAVGYKETQYF.

The rearrangement links TRBV29-1 to TRBJ2-7; with no DNA, the TCRdb D assignment of TRBD1 cannot be verified. The CDR3 is made up of 14 amino acids. Germline assignment: CDR1 SQVTM and CDR2 ANQGSEA. CDR3: CSVGGTTGSSEQYF.

CDR3 amino acids: CSGGTGLETQYF. V usage is TRBV29-1 and J usage is TRBJ2-5; the D gene TCRdb calls, TRBD1, cannot be checked with no DNA. Germline V gene data show CDR1 as SQVTM and CDR2 as ANQGSEA. This CDR3 region has 12 residues.